The 8 T cell receptor beta chains given below trace back to one sample, sequenced in a study of cytomegalovirus exposure and HLA in healthy donors (dated by TCRdb to 2016 to 2017). Library creation used the immunoSEQ multiplex PCR assay. A mixture of 60 forward primers for TCR Vbeta segments and 13 reverse primers for TCR Jbeta segments was used in the multiplex PCR. Held by TCRdb, this immuneACCESS table contains in-frame sequences only and omits some clones. Under half of the omission traces to an unresolved V gene where checked; the cause of the rest is unknown. The sample table lists about 92,000 clones, about three quarters of them with a count of one. The ten most abundant clones make up under 7.5% of the sample. Sequencing was done on a sample of PBMCs. These receptors all stem from a man in his fifties in good health and CMV-seropositive.

CDR3 loop: CASRATLSSYNEQFF. CDR3 nucleotides: TGCGCCAGCAGGGCGACACTGAGCTCCTACAATGAGCAGTTCTTC. The genes are TRBV4-1 and TRBJ2-1; D not resolved. This CDR3 region has 15 residues. CDR1 is MGHRA, CDR2 YSYEKL, per germline. Trimming shortened V by 6 bases and J by 0 bases, and 12 bases separated the two germline ends.

The rearrangement uses TRBV5-6 and TRBJ1-4, with 7 positions matching TRBD1. With V trimmed by 4 bases and J by 3 bases, 3 bases remained unmatched. Germline CDR1 SGHDT, CDR2 YYEEEE. The CDR3 has 14 residues. CDR3 coding DNA: TGTGCCAGCAGCGGACAGGTCCCTAATGAAAAACTGTTTTTT. This sequence encodes CASSGQVPNEKLFF.

The chain is built from TRBV5-5 and TRBJ2-6; D call uncertain. V was trimmed by 7 bases and J by 0 bases, leaving 8 bases between them. Germline values: CDR1 SGHKS, CDR2 YYEKEE (reference sequence). This CDR3 is 14 amino acids long. CDR3 amino acids: CASEDTSGANVLTF. The CDR3 region has the DNA TGTGCCAGCGAAGACACCTCTGGGGCCAACGTCCTGACTTTC.

Comment on this clone: One junction end disagrees with the germline gene, perhaps due to a read error. CDR3 sequence reads: CASRLGGDPQPQNF. CDR3 DNA: TGTGCCAGCAGGCTCGGGGGGGATCCTCAGCCCCAGAATTTT. V and J are TRBV28 and TRBJ1-5, with D possibly TRBD1 on 5 matching bases. From germline, CDR1 is MDHEN and CDR2 SYDVKM. This CDR3 has 14 residues.

V usage is TRBV6-1 and J usage is TRBJ2-3; TRBD1 agrees at 7 bases. The CDR3 has 15 amino acids. Germline V CDR1 and CDR2: MNHNS, SASEGT. V lost 11 bases and J lost 0; bases outside the gene matches: 11. The DNA of the CDR3 is TGTGCCCGCGCAGGACAGGACACTAGCACAGATACGCAGTATTTT. Residues: CARAGQDTSTDTQYF.

This sequence joins TRBV30 and TRBJ2-7, with 7 positions matching TRBD2. The trim removed 1 base at V and 0 bases at J, leaving 6 bases unmatched. The CDR3 is made up of 15 amino acids. CDR1 GTSNPN and CDR2 SVGIG come from the germline V gene (reference sequence). The CDR3 here is CAWSGLAASSYEQYF. The CDR3 region has the DNA TGTGCCTGGAGTGGACTAGCTGCCAGCTCCTACGAGCAGTACTTC.

The rearrangement uses TRBV10-3 and TRBJ2-1, with TRBD2 matching 9 bases. J lost 5 bases, V lost 0 bases, and 8 bases had no gene match. This CDR3 comprises 17 residues. Germline values: CDR1 ENHRY, CDR2 SYGVKD. The CDR3 spells CAISESEASGDHNEQFF. The CDR3 DNA follows: TGTGCCATCAGTGAGTCGGAGGCTAGCGGGGACCACAATGAGCAGTTCTTC.

V is TRBV30 and J is TRBJ2-5; D unclear. Germline V gene lookup returns CDR1 GTSNPN and CDR2 SVGIG (reference sequence). This CDR3 spans 10 amino acids. V lost 0 bases, J lost 6 bases, and 2 bases lay in between. CDR3 sequence (DNA): TGTGCCTGGAGTGTTAAGACCCAGTACTTC. It translates to CAWSVKTQYF.